Listed here are 2 T cell receptor beta chains from one sample, sequenced in a study of tumor-infiltrating lymphocytes in localized non-small cell lung cancer. Profiled with immunoSEQ multiplex PCR; TCRdb holds only in-frame clones, not every one. The sample yields 6,000 or so clones, 76% seen once. Sequenced input: lung tumor tissue. The receptors derive from a human donor with non-small cell lung cancer.

This chain links TRBV7-2 with TRBJ1-3; D remains ambiguous. The length of the CDR3 is 14 residues. Trimming pared 0 bases from V and 1 base from J, leaving 4 bases between. CDR1 and CDR2 (germline): SGHTA, FQGNSA. The CDR3 here is CASSLAKSGNTIYF. In nucleotides, the CDR3 is TGTGCCAGCAGCTTAGCCAAATCTGGAAACACCATATATTTT.

The J gene is TRBJ1-4, the V gene TRBV15; D perhaps matches TRBD1 (6 bases). V was clipped by 0 bases and J by 7 bases, with 15 bases between them. The CDR3 contains 16 residues. Germline V gene data show CDR1 as LNHNV and CDR2 as YYDKDF (reference sequence). The CDR3 sequence is CATSRDRGGSSEKLFF. In DNA form, the CDR3 reads TGTGCCACCAGCAGAGATCGGGGGGGCTCTAGTGAAAAACTGTTTTTT.